The next 15 T cell receptor beta chains were all read from a single sample in a study of cytotoxic CD8 clonotypes in ibrutinib-treated CLL. The table came from immunoSEQ multiplex PCR; TCRdb's copy has only in-frame clones and leaves some out. The table includes 20,000 to 30,000 clones, roughly two thirds detected once. Sequenced here: PBMCs, sampled at disease progression, from a patient treated with ibrutinib. The receptors come from a human donor with chronic lymphocytic leukemia.

The chain has TRBV19 and TRBJ2-7; 10 bases are a match to TRBD1. Germline V gene data show CDR1 as LNHDA and CDR2 as SQIVND (reference sequence). The trim removed 5 bases at V and 5 bases at J, leaving 12 bases unmatched. The CDR3 has 16 amino acids. The CDR3 spells CASSPLGDRGSDEQYF. The CDR3 DNA reads TGTGCCAGTAGTCCACTTGGGGACAGGGGATCCGACGAGCAGTACTTC.

J is TRBJ1-5 and V is TRBV19; D gene uncertain. The CDR3 loop spans 13 amino acids. V lost 7 bases to trimming and J lost 4 bases, with 11 bases between them. CDR1 LNHDA and CDR2 SQIVND come from the germline V gene (reference sequence). The CDR3 DNA is TGTGCCAGTAATCCCATTGGGAATCAGCCCCAGCATTTT. Amino acids: CASNPIGNQPQHF.

The CDR3 nucleotides read TGCGCCAGCAGCCAAGATGTAGGGTTAAAGACCCAGTACTTC. Residues: CASSQDVGLKTQYF. V and J are TRBV4-3 and TRBJ2-5; D gene unclear. The CDR3 extends over 14 amino acids. Deletions cut 0 bases from V and 6 bases from J, with 11 bases between. Germline CDR1 is LGHNA and CDR2 is YSLEER.

The chain joins TRBV4-2 to TRBJ1-1; D is uncertain. CDR3 size: 13 residues. From germline, CDR1 is LGHNA and CDR2 YNFKEQ. Trimming left V 1 base short and J 0 bases short, with 3 bases between. The CDR3: CASSQVLNTEAFF. CDR3 nucleotides: TGTGCCAGCAGCCAAGTCTTGAACACTGAAGCTTTCTTT.

The chain employs TRBV27 and TRBJ1-2; 7 bases agree with TRBD1. Germline trimming cut 5 bases from V and 4 bases from J; bases unmatched to any gene: 7. The germline gives CDR1 MNHEY, CDR2 SMNVEV (reference sequence). The CDR3 is 14 residues long. The CDR3: CASSPGQAFYGYTF. The CDR3 bases are TGTGCCAGCAGTCCCGGACAGGCCTTCTATGGCTACACCTTC.

The CDR3 nucleotides read TGTGCCAGCAGTTCTGGGATCAACACCGGGGAGCTGTTTTTT. Translating it yields CASSSGINTGELFF. The V call is TRBV27, the J call TRBJ2-2; D unclear. The CDR3 totals 14 residues. Germline-derived CDR1 and CDR2 are MNHEY and SMNVEV (reference sequence). Trimming took off 4 bases at V and 2 bases at J, with 8 bases between the two ends.

This sequence joins TRBV10-3 and TRBJ2-7, with D unresolved. The V gene lost 3 bases and the J gene lost 6 bases, with 3 bases spanning the gap. The CDR3 spans 10 residues. Per germline, CDR1 ENHRY and CDR2 SYGVKD. The CDR3 sequence: CAISDGEQYF. The CDR3 DNA reads TGTGCCATCAGTGACGGCGAGCAGTACTTC.

V is TRBV12-5 and J is TRBJ2-3; 7 bases line up with TRBD2. This CDR3 contains 16 residues. V lost 2 bases and J lost 2; bases outside the gene matches: 7. The V gene's germline CDR1 is LGHNT and CDR2 FRNRAP. The CDR3 region is CASGLSLSGPTDTQYF. The CDR3 bases are TGTGCTAGTGGTTTGTCCCTTAGCGGGCCCACAGATACGCAGTATTTT.

This clone came up a few times. V and J are TRBV27 and TRBJ1-1; no firm D call. CDR1 MNHEY and CDR2 SMNVEV come from the germline V gene (reference sequence). This CDR3 is 14 amino acids long. V gave up 4 bases and J gave up 0 bases, with 9 bases separating them. The CDR3 DNA reads as TGTGCCAGCAGTTGGACTCACATGAACACTGAAGCTTTCTTT. This translates into CASSWTHMNTEAFF.

V usage is TRBV4-3 and J usage is TRBJ1-1; TRBD1 matches at 7 bases. Germline lookup yields CDR1 LGHNA and CDR2 YSLEER. The CDR3 spans 13 residues. The ends lost 6 bases at V and 5 bases at J; junction bases unmatched: 6. The CDR3 region is CASRGGQGTEAFF. In DNA, the CDR3 is TGCGCCAGCAGAGGGGGCCAGGGGACTGAAGCTTTCTTT.

The genes are TRBV9 and TRBJ2-2; perhaps TRBD2 as D (5 bases). Germline V CDR1 and CDR2: SGDLS, YYNGEE. The germline V and J ends were trimmed by 4 bases and 7 bases, with 8 bases remaining between them. CDR3 length: 12 amino acids. The CDR3 loop reads CASSLEVGELFF. The CDR3 coding sequence is TGTGCCAGCAGCTTGGAGGTCGGGGAGCTGTTTTTT. The full variable domain, with the rest looked up from reference TRBV9 and TRBJ2-2, is DSGVTQTPKHLITATGQRVTLRCSPRSGDLSVYWYQQSLDQGLQFLIQYYNGEERAKGNILERFSAQQFPDLHSELNLSSLELGDSALYFCASSLEVGELFFGEGSRLTVL.

This chain uses TRBV15 with TRBJ2-7; TRBD2 matches at 9 bases. V gave up 5 bases and J gave up 3 bases; unmatched junction bases: 11. The CDR3 spans 16 residues. Germline CDR1 is LNHNV and CDR2 is YYDKDF (reference sequence). CDR3 loop: CATSWRLGSGGYEQYF. DNA for the CDR3: TGTGCCACCAGCTGGAGGTTGGGTAGCGGGGGCTACGAGCAGTACTTC.

This clone was recorded a few times. The J gene is TRBJ2-7, the V gene TRBV14; D gene uncertain. This CDR3 is built from 14 residues. Trimming removed 0 bases at V and 3 bases at J, with 9 bases between. Germline V gene data show CDR1 as SGHDN and CDR2 as FVKESK. The CDR3 sequence: CASSQDWASYEQYF. In DNA form, the CDR3 reads TGTGCCAGCAGCCAAGATTGGGCTAGCTACGAGCAGTACTTC.

V usage is TRBV4-3 and J usage is TRBJ1-2, with unresolved D. The CDR3 totals 16 residues. The germline V gene has CDR1 LGHNA and CDR2 YSLEER. Trimming stripped 0 bases from V and 7 bases from J, with 18 bases between. The CDR3 protein is CASSQDTPAPLGGYTF. The CDR3 nucleotides read TGCGCCAGCAGCCAAGATACCCCAGCCCCACTCGGTGGCTACACCTTC.

The rearrangement links TRBV19 to TRBJ2-3; 9 bases are a match to TRBD2. Germline V gene data show CDR1 as LNHDA and CDR2 as SQIVND (reference sequence). The CDR3 runs to 16 residues. V lost 5 bases and J lost 4; bases outside the gene matches: 10. The CDR3 spells CASSQAAGGRSDTQYF. The CDR3 DNA sequence: TGTGCCAGTAGTCAGGCGGCGGGGGGGCGTTCAGATACGCAGTATTTT.